Below, 11 T cell receptor beta chains from the same sample are listed, as sequenced in a study of shared T cell receptors in the human thymus. Sequenced by immunoSEQ multiplex PCR; TCRdb stores in-frame clones only, minus some. Of around 65,000 clones detected, about 96% appear once; the ten largest clones hold about 0.03%. The sample consisted of thymocytes. All receptors derive from a human donor.

This chain uses TRBV27 with TRBJ1-3; weak D call: TRBD1 (5 bases). V dropped 8 bases and J dropped 8 bases, with 22 bases sitting between them. The CDR3 spans 15 residues. CDR1 MNHEY and CDR2 SMNVEV come from the germline V gene (reference sequence). CDR3 residues: CASHVQGNLVDTIYF. Written as DNA, the CDR3 is TGTGCCAGCCACGTCCAGGGAAATCTGGTGGACACCATATATTTT.

The CDR3: CASSFQGGLHF. CDR3 bases: TGTGCCAGCAGTTTCCAGGGTGGCCTCCACTTT. The rearrangement links TRBV6-6 to TRBJ1-6; D may be TRBD1 (5 bases). The V end was cut by 4 bases, the J end by 15 bases, with 10 bases between. The CDR3 covers 11 residues. In germline, CDR1 is MNHNY, CDR2 SVGAGI (reference sequence).

This chain connects TRBV19 to TRBJ2-5; maybe TRBD2 (6 bases). Germline loops: CDR1 LNHDA, CDR2 SQIVND (reference sequence). V was clipped by 7 bases and J by 3 bases, with 24 bases between them. The CDR3 runs to 17 residues. CDR3 sequence: CASIATGTLLGKETQYF. CDR3 DNA sequence: TGTGCCAGTATCGCCACCGGGACTCTACTGGGGAAAGAGACCCAGTACTTC.

The chain uses TRBV7-6 and TRBJ1-6, with D unresolved. There are 12 residues in the CDR3. The V end lost 3 bases, the J end lost 9 bases, and 6 bases lay between the germline ends. The germline CDR1 and CDR2 sequences are SGHVS and FNYEAQ. The CDR3 DNA follows: TGTGCCAGCAGCTTTCGGGGTTCACCCCTCCACTTT. Translating it yields CASSFRGSPLHF.

The chain's CDR3 is CASSLRTSGRPYEQYF. The CDR3 bases are TGTGCCAGCAGCTTGCGGACTAGCGGGAGGCCCTACGAGCAGTACTTC. The chain couples TRBV5-8 to TRBJ2-7; 14 nucleotides match TRBD2. The germline gives CDR1 SGHTS, CDR2 YDEGEE. J was trimmed by 2 bases and V by 1 base; bases with no gene match: 2. The CDR3 has 16 residues.

The V call is TRBV11-2, the J call TRBJ1-6; TRBD1 matches 7 bases. This CDR3 is built from 15 residues. Germline V CDR1 and CDR2: SGHAT, FQNNGV. V shed 6 bases, J shed 5 bases, and the junction held 7 bases outside the gene matches. DNA for the CDR3: TGTGCCAGCAGTTTGGGGGACAGCAATAATTCACCCCTCCACTTT. As protein: CASSLGDSNNSPLHF.

The V call is TRBV28, the J call TRBJ1-2; D gene ambiguous. The CDR3 contains 14 residues. The germline V gene encodes CDR1 MDHEN and CDR2 SYDVKM. V lost 2 bases and J lost 6, with 13 bases in between. The chain's CDR3 is CASSLKGSVDGYTF. The CDR3 nucleotides read TGTGCCAGCAGTTTAAAGGGAAGCGTCGATGGCTACACCTTC.

The chain carries TRBV27 and TRBJ1-1; the D gene is possibly TRBD1 (5 bases). V was trimmed by 2 bases and J by 0 bases, leaving 10 bases between them. There are 15 residues in the CDR3. Germline-derived CDR1 and CDR2 are MNHEY and SMNVEV (reference sequence). The DNA of the CDR3 is TGTGCCAGCAGTTTAAGTAGACAGATGAACACTGAAGCTTTCTTT. Its translation is CASSLSRQMNTEAFF.

This rearrangement joins TRBV4-3 to TRBJ2-1, with no clear D. CDR1 LGHNA and CDR2 YSLEER come from the germline V gene. V was shortened by 0 bases and J by 5 bases, with 17 bases between the two germline ends. The CDR3 sequence is 17 residues long. The CDR3 here is CASSQENSDPRHNEQFF. In nucleotides, the CDR3 is TGCGCCAGCAGCCAAGAGAACTCGGATCCGCGCCACAATGAGCAGTTCTTC.

The chain combines TRBV25-1 with TRBJ2-3; no reliable D call. V was shortened by 6 bases and J by 3 bases, with 7 bases between the two germline ends. Germline CDR1 and CDR2: MGHDK and SYGVNS. This CDR3 has 12 amino acids. CDR3 coding DNA: TGTGCCAGCAGCCTCGGAACAGATACGCAGTATTTT. Translated, it gives CASSLGTDTQYF. Full variable domain (remainder filled in from reference TRBV25-1 and TRBJ2-3): EADIYQTPRYLVIGTGKKITLECSQTMGHDKMYWYQQDPGMELHLIHYSYGVNSTEKGDLSSESTVSRIRTEHFPLTLESARPSHTSQYLCASSLGTDTQYFGPGTRLTVL.

V is TRBV7-2 and J is TRBJ1-2; 8 bases are shared with TRBD1. Germline loops: CDR1 SGHTA, CDR2 FQGNSA. With 8 bases clipped from V and 1 base from J, the junction kept 15 bases outside the gene matches. This CDR3 has 17 amino acids. CDR3 nucleotide sequence: TGTGCCAGCGGACGACCACAGGGGGGACCTTTTAACTATGGCTACACCTTC. This encodes CASGRPQGGPFNYGYTF.